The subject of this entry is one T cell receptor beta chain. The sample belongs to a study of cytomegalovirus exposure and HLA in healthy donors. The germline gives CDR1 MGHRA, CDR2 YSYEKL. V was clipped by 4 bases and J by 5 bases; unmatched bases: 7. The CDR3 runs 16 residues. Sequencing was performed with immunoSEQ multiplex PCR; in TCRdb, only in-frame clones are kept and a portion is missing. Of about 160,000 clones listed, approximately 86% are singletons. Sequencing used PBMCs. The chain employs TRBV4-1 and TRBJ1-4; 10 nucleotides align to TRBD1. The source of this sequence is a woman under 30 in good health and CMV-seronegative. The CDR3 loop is CASSPRQGAQNEKLFF. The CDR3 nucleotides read TGCGCCAGCAGCCCTCGACAGGGGGCGCAGAATGAAAAACTGTTTTTT.